Listed here are 32 T cell receptor beta chains from one sample, sequenced in a study of T cell changes during pregnancy in multiple sclerosis (dated by TCRdb to between 2018 and 2021). Library preparation employed the immunoSEQ multiplex PCR assay. The source is immuneACCESS, and TCRdb retained only in-frame sequences with V and J called. Part of the clones is not carried over; for the studies checked, unresolved V genes explain less than half of this, and the remainder is unexplained. The table for this sample lists 100,000 or so clones; roughly 90% of them were counted only once. Of the sample, about 2% falls within the top ten clones. The sequencing used peripheral blood, collected after pregnancy. The receptors stem from a female donor with multiple sclerosis, enrolled in a pregnancy study.

The chain uses TRBV5-5 and TRBJ1-3, with D hard to call. Germline-derived CDR1 and CDR2 are SGHKS and YYEKEE (reference sequence). CDR3 length: 16 residues. V dropped 4 bases and J dropped 0 bases, with 14 bases sitting between them. CDR3 loop: CASSPADTSSGNTIYF. As DNA, the CDR3 is TGTGCCAGCAGCCCCGCCGACACCAGCTCTGGAAACACCATATATTTT.

The chain has TRBV5-6 and TRBJ2-5; possible D gene TRBD2, 6 bases. There are 13 residues in the CDR3. The germline V gene encodes CDR1 SGHDT and CDR2 YYEEEE. V dropped 1 base and J dropped 5 bases, with 9 bases sitting between them. The CDR3 here is CASSLPRGETQYF. The CDR3 nucleotides read TGTGCCAGCAGCTTGCCCCGGGGGGAGACCCAGTACTTC.

V gene TRBV7-2 combines with J gene TRBJ2-7; weak D call: TRBD1 (6 bases). The CDR3 covers 14 residues. The germline CDR1 and CDR2 sequences are SGHTA and FQGNSA. V lost 3 bases, J lost 5 bases, and 14 bases lay in between. The CDR3 reads CASSFTYRDDEQYF. Here the CDR3 DNA reads TGTGCCAGCAGCTTCACCTACAGGGATGACGAGCAGTACTTC.

The rearrangement joins TRBV19 to TRBJ2-5; maybe TRBD1 (6 bases). Germline CDR1 reads LNHDA; CDR2 reads SQIVND (reference sequence). There are 15 residues in the CDR3. Trimming removed 0 bases at V and 4 bases at J, with 12 bases between. DNA of the CDR3: TGTGCCAGTAGTATAGACAGGGGAAGGGGAGAGACCCAGTACTTC. This gives the protein CASSIDRGRGETQYF.

The V call is TRBV7-3, the J call TRBJ2-5, with D perhaps matching TRBD2 (6 bases). The CDR3 is 16 residues long. Trimming cost V 1 base and J 7 bases, with 19 bases left between them. In germline, CDR1 is SGHTA, CDR2 FQGTGA. The DNA for the CDR3 is TGTGCCAGCAGCTTAAACCCCAGTAGCGGCAGAGGGACCCAGTACTTC. Its translation is CASSLNPSSGRGTQYF.

The chain has TRBV28 and TRBJ1-2, with D maybe TRBD1 (5 bases). Trimming took off 2 bases at V and 4 bases at J, with 14 bases between the two ends. This CDR3 is 15 amino acids long. Germline loops: CDR1 MDHEN, CDR2 SYDVKM. The CDR3 sequence is CASSLGGGRSYGYTF. CDR3 DNA sequence: TGTGCCAGCAGTTTAGGCGGGGGACGCAGCTATGGCTACACCTTC.

This chain joins TRBV5-1 and TRBJ2-2; tentative D call: TRBD2 (5 bases). CDR3 length: 13 residues. V dropped 5 bases and J dropped 9 bases, with 14 bases sitting between them. From germline, CDR1 is SGHRS and CDR2 YFSETQ. This CDR3 reads CASRPLEARELFF. The DNA for the CDR3 is TGCGCCAGCAGACCCCTGGAGGCTCGGGAGCTGTTTTTT.

The gene calls are TRBV18 and TRBJ1-1, with D possibly being TRBD1 (6 bases). V lost 1 base, J lost 1 base, and 10 bases lay in between. The CDR3 runs to 15 residues. Germline CDR1 KGHSH, CDR2 LQKENI. The CDR3 region has the DNA TGTGCCAGCTCACCACAGCGGGGGGCGAACACTGAAGCTTTCTTT. Amino acid sequence: CASSPQRGANTEAFF.

V is TRBV28 and J is TRBJ1-3; a possible D gene is TRBD1 (5 bases). Between the trimmed V and J ends, which lost 10 bases and 1 base, there was a span of 11 bases. Germline assignment: CDR1 MDHEN and CDR2 SYDVKM. The length of the CDR3 is 13 residues. CDR3 in amino acids: CAIGGGSGNTIYF. The CDR3, as DNA: TGTGCCATCGGGGGAGGGTCTGGAAACACCATATATTTT.

The chain carries TRBV30 and TRBJ2-5, with 7 bases aligning to TRBD1. The end of the DNA aligns better with TRBJ2-7, so the J call may be wrong. The CDR3 extends over 13 amino acids. Per germline, CDR1 GTSNPN and CDR2 SVGIG (reference sequence). The CDR3 nucleotides are TGTGCCTGGAGCGCCGGGACAGCTTACGAGCAGTACTTC. Its protein product is CAWSAGTAYEQYF.

V is TRBV6-1 and J is TRBJ1-2, with a weak D call TRBD1 (6 bases). Trimming left V 3 bases short and J 0 bases short, with 11 bases between. Per germline, CDR1 MNHNS and CDR2 SASEGT. CDR3 size: 15 residues. As DNA, the CDR3 is TGTGCCAGCAGTGATCCGGGACACTCTAACTATGGCTACACCTTC. Amino acids: CASSDPGHSNYGYTF.

The gene calls are TRBV2 and TRBJ2-3; D might be TRBD1 (6 bases). V was cut by 6 bases and J by 2 bases, with 18 bases left in between. The germline gives CDR1 SNHLY, CDR2 FYNNEI. The CDR3 sequence is 16 residues long. CDR3 DNA: TGTGCCAGCAGGGAGCTCTCAGGGGTCCCCACAGATACGCAGTATTTT. This encodes CASRELSGVPTDTQYF.

The CDR3 nucleotides read TGTGCCAGCAGCGCGGGGGGAGCGGTTGGCTACACCTTC. This sequence encodes CASSAGGAVGYTF. The chain couples TRBV9 to TRBJ1-2, with TRBD1 as a possible D gene (5 bases). CDR3 length: 13 amino acids. V dropped 3 bases and J dropped 7 bases, with 13 bases sitting between them. CDR1 and CDR2 from the germline V gene are SGDLS and YYNGEE.

The CDR3: CASSRSGGKQPQHF. Here the CDR3 DNA reads TGTGCCAGTTCGAGGTCAGGGGGAAAGCAGCCCCAGCATTTT. The chain is built from TRBV27 and TRBJ1-5, with 7 bases matching TRBD1. The V gene end was trimmed by 9 bases and the J gene end by 7 bases; junction bases not matched to a gene: 12. The CDR3 is made up of 14 amino acids. The germline gives CDR1 MNHEY, CDR2 SMNVEV (reference sequence).

The chain recombines TRBV5-6 with TRBJ2-1; the match to TRBD2 covers 7 bases. CDR1 SGHDT and CDR2 YYEEEE come from the germline V gene. The ends lost 4 bases at V and 3 bases at J; junction bases unmatched: 13. The CDR3 consists of 17 residues. The CDR3 here is CASSILLLGGSYNEQFF. CDR3 coding DNA: TGTGCCAGCAGCATCCTCCTATTGGGCGGGAGCTACAATGAGCAGTTCTTC.

This sequence joins TRBV13 and TRBJ2-7, with D perhaps matching TRBD2 (5 bases). The germline gives CDR1 PRHDT, CDR2 FYEKMQ (reference sequence). CDR3 length: 12 amino acids. V was cut by 6 bases and J by 6 bases, with 12 bases left in between. The CDR3 nucleotides are TGTGCCAGCAGTTCTACTAGAAGCGAGCAGTACTTC. Protein product: CASSSTRSEQYF.

The chain is built from TRBV6-6 and TRBJ1-1; D gene unclear. The ends were cut back, 4 bases at V and 4 bases at J, with 16 bases in the middle. CDR3 length equals 15 residues. CDR1 is MNHNY and CDR2 is SVGAGI in the germline V gene (reference sequence). CDR3 amino acids: CASSFRQRSFTEAFF. The CDR3 DNA follows: TGTGCCAGCAGTTTTCGGCAGCGAAGTTTCACTGAAGCTTTCTTT.

V gene TRBV9 combines with J gene TRBJ2-7; D might be TRBD1 (6 bases). This CDR3 spans 14 amino acids. Germline V CDR1 and CDR2: SGDLS, YYNGEE. Trimming removed 3 bases at V and 5 bases at J, with 15 bases between. The CDR3 sequence: CASSGVQGPHEQYF. CDR3 nucleotides: TGTGCCAGCAGCGGAGTCCAGGGGCCCCACGAGCAGTACTTC.

The chain's CDR3 is CASSLAGGRDEQFF. The CDR3 bases are TGTGCCAGCAGTTTGGCGGGAGGACGCGATGAGCAGTTCTTC. This chain joins TRBV28 and TRBJ2-1; 8 bases align to TRBD2. Germline V gene lookup returns CDR1 MDHEN and CDR2 SYDVKM. V dropped 3 bases and J dropped 8; count of bases not matched to a gene: 6. The CDR3 is made up of 14 amino acids.

The chain carries TRBV2 and TRBJ1-1, with D perhaps matching TRBD1 (5 bases). Trimming removed 3 bases at V and 1 base at J, with 12 bases between. The CDR3 has 15 amino acids. Looked up from germline, CDR1 is SNHLY and CDR2 is FYNNEI. Here the CDR3 reads CASSEQGRTNTEAFF. The DNA of the CDR3 is TGTGCCAGCAGTGAGCAGGGCAGGACGAACACTGAAGCTTTCTTT.

V usage is TRBV10-3 and J usage is TRBJ1-2; 8 nucleotides line up with TRBD1. The CDR3 length is 15 residues. V lost 6 bases and J lost 6; bases outside the gene matches: 12. Germline V gives CDR1 ENHRY, CDR2 SYGVKD. This chain's CDR3 is CAIRADREGGNGYTF. For the CDR3, the DNA is TGTGCCATCAGGGCGGACAGGGAAGGTGGAAATGGCTACACCTTC.

V and J are TRBV27 and TRBJ1-2; weak D call: TRBD1 (5 bases). The V and J ends lost 3 bases and 4 bases respectively, with 12 bases between them. Germline V lookup: CDR1 MNHEY, CDR2 SMNVEV (reference sequence). The CDR3 runs 14 residues. CDR3 amino acids: CASSFRGGTYGYTF. The CDR3, as DNA: TGTGCCAGCAGTTTCCGGGGAGGGACCTATGGCTACACCTTC.

This clone has a count of ten or more. The gene calls are TRBV28 and TRBJ2-6; 7 bases are shared with TRBD1. Germline trimming cut 6 bases from V and 0 bases from J; bases unmatched to any gene: 5. The germline V gene has CDR1 MDHEN and CDR2 SYDVKM. The CDR3 sequence is 16 residues long. The CDR3 here is CASRRQGSSGANVLTF. Here the CDR3 DNA reads TGTGCCAGCAGAAGACAGGGAAGCTCTGGGGCCAACGTCCTGACTTTC.

V gene TRBV5-6 combines with J gene TRBJ2-5; maybe TRBD2 (6 bases). CDR3 length: 16 amino acids. V lost 0 bases, J lost 2 bases, and 14 bases lay in between. Per germline, CDR1 SGHDT and CDR2 YYEEEE. The CDR3 sequence: CASSLVSWREQETQYF. The CDR3 coding sequence is TGTGCCAGCAGCTTGGTTAGCTGGAGGGAACAAGAGACCCAGTACTTC.

The rearrangement links TRBV11-3 to TRBJ1-4; D not resolved. CDR1 is SGHNT and CDR2 is YENEEA in the germline V gene. Trimming pared 5 bases from V and 1 base from J, leaving 14 bases between. The CDR3 runs to 16 residues. CDR3 bases: TGTGCCAGCAGCCGACCCCCGGGAGGAACTAATGAAAAACTGTTTTTT. Its protein is CASSRPPGGTNEKLFF.

The rearrangement joins TRBV5-1 to TRBJ1-2; 12 bases map to TRBD1. Germline trimming cut 3 bases from V and 6 bases from J; bases unmatched to any gene: 6. Germline V gene data show CDR1 as SGHRS and CDR2 as YFSETQ. The CDR3 runs 15 residues. As DNA, the CDR3 is TGCGCCAGCAGCTCGGCGGGACAGGGGGCTAATGGCTACACCTTC. Translating it yields CASSSAGQGANGYTF. The full variable domain, its missing parts supplied by reference TRBV5-1 and TRBJ1-2, is KAGVTQTPRYLIKTRGQQVTLSCSPISGHRSVSWYQQTPGQGLQFLFEYFSETQRNKGNFPGRFSGRQFSNSRSEMNVSTLELGDSALYLCASSSAGQGANGYTFGSGTRLTVV.

V usage is TRBV7-2 and J usage is TRBJ1-4; D is unclear. Trimming cost V 5 bases and J 0 bases, with 10 bases left between them. The CDR3 runs to 15 residues. Germline CDR1 is SGHTA and CDR2 is FQGNSA. The CDR3 spells CASSPTVSTNEKLFF. CDR3 DNA sequence: TGTGCCAGCAGCCCCACGGTGTCAACTAATGAAAAACTGTTTTTT.

The chain is built from TRBV5-1 and TRBJ1-6; D is unclear. V lost 4 bases to trimming and J lost 7 bases, with 21 bases between them. This CDR3 is 17 amino acids long. Germline lookup yields CDR1 SGHRS and CDR2 YFSETQ. The CDR3 loop is CASSREVSPIGNSPLHF. The DNA of the CDR3 is TGCGCCAGCAGCCGGGAGGTATCTCCCATAGGGAATTCACCCCTCCACTTT.

This clone was detected a few times. Different DNA sequences within this sample yield the same CDR3. This chain uses TRBV6-6 with TRBJ2-1; TRBD2 is a possible D gene (6 bases). The CDR3 consists of 13 residues. Germline V CDR1 and CDR2: MNHNY, SVGAGI (reference sequence). V was trimmed by 2 bases and J by 4 bases, leaving 6 bases between them. The CDR3 reads CASSYAGYNEQFF. The CDR3 DNA reads TGTGCCAGCAGTTACGCGGGGTACAATGAGCAGTTCTTC.

The CDR3 here is CASSETGAYNEQFF. CDR3 sequence (DNA): TGTGCCAGCAGCGAGACAGGGGCCTACAATGAGCAGTTCTTC. The chain recombines TRBV6-1 with TRBJ2-1; 8 nucleotides match TRBD1. The CDR3 is made up of 14 amino acids. V lost 6 bases to trimming and J lost 2 bases; unmatched junction nucleotides: 3. Germline CDR1 and CDR2: MNHNS and SASEGT.

The chain carries TRBV29-1 and TRBJ2-7; 9 bases match TRBD1. The germline V gene has CDR1 SQVTM and CDR2 ANQGSEA. The junction had 6 bases not matched to a gene; V was cut back by 6 bases and J by 6 bases. The CDR3 runs 12 residues. The CDR3 DNA reads TGCAGCGTGGGGACAGGGACTCTCGAGCAGTACTTC. Amino acid sequence: CSVGTGTLEQYF.

The chain is built from TRBV6-5 and TRBJ2-7; possibly TRBD1 for D (6 bases). Germline CDR1 is MNHEY and CDR2 is SVGAGI. CDR3 length: 13 amino acids. V lost 0 bases to trimming and J lost 4 bases, with 7 bases between them. The CDR3 spells CASSYSRGYEQYF. For the CDR3, the DNA is TGTGCCAGCAGTTACTCAAGGGGGTACGAGCAGTACTTC.